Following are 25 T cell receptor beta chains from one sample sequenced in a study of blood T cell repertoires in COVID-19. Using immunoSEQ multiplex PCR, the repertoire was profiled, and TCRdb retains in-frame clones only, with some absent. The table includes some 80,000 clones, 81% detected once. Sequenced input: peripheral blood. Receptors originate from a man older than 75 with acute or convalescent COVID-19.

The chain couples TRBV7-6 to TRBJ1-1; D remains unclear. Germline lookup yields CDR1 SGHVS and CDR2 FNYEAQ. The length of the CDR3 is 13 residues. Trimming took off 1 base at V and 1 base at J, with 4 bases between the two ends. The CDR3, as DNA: TGTGCCAGCAGCTTAGACAGGAACACTGAAGCTTTCTTT. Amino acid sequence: CASSLDRNTEAFF.

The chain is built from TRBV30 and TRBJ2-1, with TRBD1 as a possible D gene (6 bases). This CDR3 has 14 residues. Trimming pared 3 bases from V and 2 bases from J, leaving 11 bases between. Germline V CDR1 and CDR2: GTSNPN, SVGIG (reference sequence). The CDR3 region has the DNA TGTGCCTGGAGACCGGGACAAACCTACAATGAGCAGTTCTTC. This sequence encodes CAWRPGQTYNEQFF.

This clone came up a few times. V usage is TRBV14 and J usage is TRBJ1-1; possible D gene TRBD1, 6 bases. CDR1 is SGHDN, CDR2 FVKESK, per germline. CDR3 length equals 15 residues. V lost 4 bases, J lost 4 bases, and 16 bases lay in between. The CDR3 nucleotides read TGTGCCAGCAGCCTGACGGGCAGGGGAAGCACTGAAGCTTTCTTT. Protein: CASSLTGRGSTEAFF.

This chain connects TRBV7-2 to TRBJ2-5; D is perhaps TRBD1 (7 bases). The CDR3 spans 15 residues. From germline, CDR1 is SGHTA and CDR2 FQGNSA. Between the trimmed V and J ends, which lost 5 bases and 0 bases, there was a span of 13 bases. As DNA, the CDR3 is TGTGCCAGCAGCACCTCAGGGGGGTACCAAGAGACCCAGTACTTC. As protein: CASSTSGGYQETQYF.

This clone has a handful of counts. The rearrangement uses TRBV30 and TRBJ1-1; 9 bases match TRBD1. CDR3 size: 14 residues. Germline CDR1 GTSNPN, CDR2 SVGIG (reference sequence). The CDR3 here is CATGGRTVGTEAFF. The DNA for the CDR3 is TGTGCGACAGGGGGGAGGACCGTGGGGACTGAAGCTTTCTTT.

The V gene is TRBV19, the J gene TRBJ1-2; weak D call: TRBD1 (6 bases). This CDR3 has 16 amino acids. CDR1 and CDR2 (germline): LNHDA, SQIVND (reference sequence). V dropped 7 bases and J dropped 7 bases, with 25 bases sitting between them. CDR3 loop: CASTRQAGRQLSGYTF. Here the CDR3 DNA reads TGTGCCAGTACCCGACAGGCCGGACGTCAACTATCTGGCTACACCTTC. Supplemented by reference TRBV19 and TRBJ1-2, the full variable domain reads DGGITQSPKYLFRKEGQNVTLSCEQNLNHDAMYWYRQDPGQGLRLIYYSQIVNDFQKGDIAEGYSVSREKKESFPLTVTSAQKNPTAFYLCASTRQAGRQLSGYTFGSGTRLTVV.

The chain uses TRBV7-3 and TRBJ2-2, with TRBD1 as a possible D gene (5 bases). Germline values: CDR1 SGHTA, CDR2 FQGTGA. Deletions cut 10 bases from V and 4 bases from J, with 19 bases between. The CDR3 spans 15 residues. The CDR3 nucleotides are TGTGCCACGCAAGAAGGGGATCTATTCACCGGGGAGCTGTTTTTT. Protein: CATQEGDLFTGELFF.

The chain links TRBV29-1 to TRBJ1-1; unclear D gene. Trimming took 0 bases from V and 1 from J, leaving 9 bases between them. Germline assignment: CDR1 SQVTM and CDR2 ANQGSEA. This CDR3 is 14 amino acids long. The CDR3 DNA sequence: TGCAGCGTTGAAGAACGAGGAGGGAACACTGAAGCTTTCTTT. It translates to CSVEERGGNTEAFF.

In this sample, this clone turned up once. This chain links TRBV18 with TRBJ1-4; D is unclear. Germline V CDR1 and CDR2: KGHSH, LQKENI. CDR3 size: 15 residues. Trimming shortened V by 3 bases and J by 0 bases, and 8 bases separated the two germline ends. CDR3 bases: TGTGCCAGCTCACCGAATCGAGCAACTAATGAAAAACTGTTTTTT. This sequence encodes CASSPNRATNEKLFF.

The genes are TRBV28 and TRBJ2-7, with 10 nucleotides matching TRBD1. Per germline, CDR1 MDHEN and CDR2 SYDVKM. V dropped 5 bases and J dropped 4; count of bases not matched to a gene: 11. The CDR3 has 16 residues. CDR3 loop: CASSARQGAGEYEQYF. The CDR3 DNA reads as TGTGCCAGCAGTGCTCGACAGGGGGCTGGCGAGTACGAGCAGTACTTC.

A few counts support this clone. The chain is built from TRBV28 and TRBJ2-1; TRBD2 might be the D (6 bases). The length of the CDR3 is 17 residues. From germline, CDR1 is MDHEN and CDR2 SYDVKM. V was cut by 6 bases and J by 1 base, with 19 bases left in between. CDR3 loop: CASRSYLAGGSYNEQFF. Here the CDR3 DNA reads TGTGCCAGCAGATCCTACTTAGCAGGAGGGTCCTACAATGAGCAGTTCTTC.

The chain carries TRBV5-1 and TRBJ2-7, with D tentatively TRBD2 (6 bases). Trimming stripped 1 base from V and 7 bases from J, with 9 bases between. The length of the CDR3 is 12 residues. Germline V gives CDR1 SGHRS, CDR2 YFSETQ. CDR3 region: CASSLMAGEQYF. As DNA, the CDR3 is TGCGCCAGCAGCTTGATGGCGGGAGAGCAGTACTTC.

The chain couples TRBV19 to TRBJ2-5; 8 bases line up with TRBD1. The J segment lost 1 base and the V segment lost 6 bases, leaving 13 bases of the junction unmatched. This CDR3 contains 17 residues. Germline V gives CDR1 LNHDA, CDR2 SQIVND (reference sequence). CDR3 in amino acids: CASSRTGQFGSQETQYF. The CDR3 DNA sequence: TGTGCCAGTAGCCGGACAGGGCAGTTTGGTAGCCAAGAGACCCAGTACTTC.

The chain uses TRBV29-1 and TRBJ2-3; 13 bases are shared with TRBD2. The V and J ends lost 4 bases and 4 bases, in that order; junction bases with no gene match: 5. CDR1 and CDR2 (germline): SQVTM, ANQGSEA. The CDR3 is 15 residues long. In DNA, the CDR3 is TGCAGCGTTGTACTAGCGGGAGGGGGCCCAGATACGCAGTATTTT. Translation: CSVVLAGGGPDTQYF.

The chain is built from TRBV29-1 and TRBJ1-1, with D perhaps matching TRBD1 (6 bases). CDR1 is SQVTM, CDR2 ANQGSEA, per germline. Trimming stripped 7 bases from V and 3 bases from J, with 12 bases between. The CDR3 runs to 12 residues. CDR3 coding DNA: TGCAGCGCGGGGGCAGGGGACACTGAAGCTTTCTTT. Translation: CSAGAGDTEAFF. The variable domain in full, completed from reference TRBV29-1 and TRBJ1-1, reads SAVISQKPSRDICQRGTSLTIQCQVDSQVTMMFWYRQQPGQSLTLIATANQGSEATYESGFVIDKFPISRPNLTFSTLTVSNMSPEDSSIYLCSAGAGDTEAFFGQGTRLTVV.

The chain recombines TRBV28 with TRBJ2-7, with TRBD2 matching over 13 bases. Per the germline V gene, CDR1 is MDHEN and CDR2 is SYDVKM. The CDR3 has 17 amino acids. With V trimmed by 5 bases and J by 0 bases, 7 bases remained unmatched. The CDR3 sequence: CASSPRLAGGHSYEQYF. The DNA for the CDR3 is TGTGCCAGCAGTCCCAGACTAGCGGGAGGTCACTCCTACGAGCAGTACTTC.

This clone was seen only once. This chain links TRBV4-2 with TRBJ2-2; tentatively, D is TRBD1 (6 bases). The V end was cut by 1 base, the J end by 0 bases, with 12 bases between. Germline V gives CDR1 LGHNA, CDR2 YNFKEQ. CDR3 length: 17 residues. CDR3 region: CASSQASGTTNTGELFF. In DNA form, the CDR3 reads TGTGCCAGCAGCCAAGCTTCCGGGACAACGAACACCGGGGAGCTGTTTTTT.

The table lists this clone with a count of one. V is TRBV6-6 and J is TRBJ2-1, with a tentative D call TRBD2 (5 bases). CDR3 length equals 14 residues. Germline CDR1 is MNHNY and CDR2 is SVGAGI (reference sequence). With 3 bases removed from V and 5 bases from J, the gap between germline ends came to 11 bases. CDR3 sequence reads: CASSYLDGDNEQFF. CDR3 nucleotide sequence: TGTGCCAGCAGTTATCTCGACGGGGACAATGAGCAGTTCTTC.

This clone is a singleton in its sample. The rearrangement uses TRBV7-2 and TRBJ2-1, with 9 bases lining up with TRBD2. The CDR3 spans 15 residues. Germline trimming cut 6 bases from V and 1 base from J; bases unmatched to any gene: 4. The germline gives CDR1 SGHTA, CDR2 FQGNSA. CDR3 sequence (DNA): TGTGCCAGCAGATTTAGCGGGAGATCCTACAATGAGCAGTTCTTC. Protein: CASRFSGRSYNEQFF.

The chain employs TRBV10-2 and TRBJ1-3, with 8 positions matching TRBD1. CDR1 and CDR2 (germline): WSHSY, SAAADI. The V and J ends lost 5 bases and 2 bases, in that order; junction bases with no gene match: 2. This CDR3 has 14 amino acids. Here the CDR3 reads CASSLTGAGNTIYF. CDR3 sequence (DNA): TGCGCCAGCAGTTTGACAGGGGCTGGAAACACCATATATTTT.

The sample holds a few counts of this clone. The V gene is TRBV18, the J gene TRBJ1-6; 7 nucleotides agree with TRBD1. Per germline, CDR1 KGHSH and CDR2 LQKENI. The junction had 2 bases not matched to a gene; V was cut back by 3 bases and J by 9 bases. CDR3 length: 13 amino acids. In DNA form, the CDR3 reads TGTGCCAGCTCACCTGGACAGGTTTCACCCCTCCACTTT. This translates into CASSPGQVSPLHF.

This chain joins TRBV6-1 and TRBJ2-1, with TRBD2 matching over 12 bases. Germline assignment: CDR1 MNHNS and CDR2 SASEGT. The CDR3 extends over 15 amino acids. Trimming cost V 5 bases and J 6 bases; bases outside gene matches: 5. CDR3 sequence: CASSLLAGGSNEQFF. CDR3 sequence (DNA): TGTGCCAGCAGTTTACTAGCGGGAGGTTCCAATGAGCAGTTCTTC.

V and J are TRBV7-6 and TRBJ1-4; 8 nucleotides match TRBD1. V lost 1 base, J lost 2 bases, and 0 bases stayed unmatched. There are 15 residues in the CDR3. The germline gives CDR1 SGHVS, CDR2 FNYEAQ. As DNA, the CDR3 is TGTGCCAGCAGCTTAGACAGGGGGACTAATGAAAAACTGTTTTTT. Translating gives CASSLDRGTNEKLFF.

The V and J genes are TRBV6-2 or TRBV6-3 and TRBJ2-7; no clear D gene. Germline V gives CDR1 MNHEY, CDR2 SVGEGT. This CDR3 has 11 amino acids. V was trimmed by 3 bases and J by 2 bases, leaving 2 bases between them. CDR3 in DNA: TGTGCCAGCAGTTATACCTACGAGCAGTACTTC. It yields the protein CASSYTYEQYF.

The CDR3: CASSLGTGTNQPQHF. The DNA for the CDR3 is TGTGCCAGCAGCTTAGGGACAGGTACCAATCAGCCCCAGCATTTT. This rearrangement joins TRBV7-9 to TRBJ1-5; 7 nucleotides align to TRBD1. The CDR3 runs to 15 residues. V lost 1 base to trimming and J lost 3 bases; unmatched junction nucleotides: 3. Germline V CDR1 and CDR2: SEHNR, FQNEAQ (reference sequence).